These T cell receptor beta chains were read from a single sample in a study of T cell changes during pregnancy in multiple sclerosis. Only in-frame clones appear in the TCRdb table, and some are missing; sequencing was by immunoSEQ multiplex PCR. The table records about 40,000 clones, over 75% of them present only once. Sequencing used peripheral blood, obtained in the first trimester of pregnancy. These TCRs come from a female donor in good health, enrolled as a control in a pregnancy study. CDR3s include the opening cysteine and the closing phenylalanine or tryptophan. Fields, in order: D gene, V gene, clone size, J gene, CDR3 DNA, CDR3 protein. The D gene is left open where the match is weak. Clone size is given for some rows only: seen once, a few or many times, or a class if the clone is expanded.

-	TRBV13	-	TRBJ2-7	TGTGCCAGCAGCTTACAGGGCGAGCAGTACTTC	CASSLQGEQYF
TRBD1	TRBV28	-	TRBJ1-4	TGTGCCAGCAGTCAGGACAGGGCCGCAACTAATGAAAAACTGTTTTTT	CASSQDRAATNEKLFF
TRBD2	TRBV28	-	TRBJ2-1	TGTGCCAGCAGTTTAACTAGCGGCCGGCCCTACAATGAGCAGTTCTTC	CASSLTSGRPYNEQFF
TRBD2	TRBV6-1	-	TRBJ2-2	TGTGCCAGCAGTGGACTAGCGGATACCGGGGAGCTGTTTTTT	CASSGLADTGELFF
-	TRBV27	-	TRBJ1-4	TGTGCCAGCAAACCTATCGGCCGGGGAGATGAAAAACTGTTTTTT	CASKPIGRGDEKLFF
-	TRBV18	-	TRBJ1-3	TGTGCCAGCTCACCAAACGGGGATTCCTCTGGAAACACCATATATTTT	CASSPNGDSSGNTIYF
-	TRBV4-1	-	TRBJ2-3	TGCGCCAGCAGCCTCATCGGTTCAGATACGCAGTATTTT	CASSLIGSDTQYF
TRBD1	TRBV6-5	-	TRBJ1-1	TGTGCCAGCAGTTACTCGGGGACAGGCTCTTCTGAAGCTTTCTTT	CASSYSGTGSSEAFF
-	TRBV6-6	-	TRBJ1-5	TGTGCCAGCAGTTACGGCGCGGGAGGCAATCAGCCCCAGCATTTT	CASSYGAGGNQPQHF
-	TRBV10-3	-	TRBJ2-1	TGTGCCATCAGTAGAGGCGTTGGCAGCTCCTACAATGAGCAGTTCTTC	CAISRGVGSSYNEQFF
TRBD1	TRBV5-1	-	TRBJ1-1	TGCGCCAGCAGCCTGACAGGGGGGGTCACTGAAGCTTTCTTT	CASSLTGGVTEAFF
TRBD2	TRBV2	-	TRBJ2-1	TGTGCCAGCGCGGCGGGGGGTAGCTCCTACAATGAGCAGTTCTTC	CASAAGGSSYNEQFF
TRBD2	TRBV7-9	-	TRBJ2-7	TGTGCCAGCAGCACGGGACTAGCGGACGAGCAGTACTTC	CASSTGLADEQYF
TRBD2	TRBV30	-	TRBJ2-1	TGTGCCTTCCGACGACTAGCGGGGGGGCCAGGGAATGAGCAGTTCTTC	CAFRRLAGGPGNEQFF
-	TRBV9	few	TRBJ1-1	TGTGCCAGCAGCGTAGTGGTGGGGCCCACTGAAGCTTTCTTT	CASSVVVGPTEAFF
TRBD1	TRBV7-2	-	TRBJ2-7	TGTGCCAGCAGCCTCACGCGGGACAGGGGGCGCGAGCAGTACTTC	CASSLTRDRGREQYF
TRBD1	TRBV27	once	TRBJ1-2	TGTGCCAGCAGTAACCTACAGGGGATGGGTGGCTATGGCTACACCTTC	CASSNLQGMGGYGYTF
TRBD1	TRBV29-1	-	TRBJ1-4	TGCAGCGTCGAGGGACAGGGTTTGGAAAAACTGTTTTTT	CSVEGQGLEKLFF
-	TRBV28	-	TRBJ1-2	TGTGCCACATCCCTGCTAGGTGGCTACACCTTC	CATSLLGGYTF
-	TRBV19	-	TRBJ2-7	TGTGCCAGTAGTCCGGCCGGACACCCATACGAGCAGTACTTC	CASSPAGHPYEQYF
TRBD1	TRBV30	-	TRBJ1-1	TGTGCCTGGAATGGACAGGGGAACACTGAAGCTTTCTTT	CAWNGQGNTEAFF
TRBD1	TRBV30	-	TRBJ2-1	TGTGCCTGGAGTGTACCCAATGACAGGGGGCCGGGCGATGAGCAGTTCTTC	CAWSVPNDRGPGDEQFF
-	TRBV12-5	-	TRBJ2-5	TGTGCTAGTGGTTTGCAGGCCAGGGAAGAGACCCAGTACTTC	CASGLQAREETQYF
TRBD1	TRBV27	-	TRBJ1-5	TGTGCCAGCAGTGTCGGACAGGGACCCAATCAGCCCCAGCATTTT	CASSVGQGPNQPQHF
TRBD1	TRBV30	-	TRBJ2-5	TGTGCCTGGAGGGGACAGGTCCAAGGGACCCAGTACTTC	CAWRGQVQGTQYF
-	TRBV27	-	TRBJ2-5	TGTGCCAGCACCGACAGCAGGGGCTTGGGGGAGACCCAGTACTTC	CASTDSRGLGETQYF
TRBD1	TRBV5-6	-	TRBJ1-2	TGTGCCAGCAGCTTGGGACCGGGACAGCATAACTATGGCTACACCTTC	CASSLGPGQHNYGYTF
TRBD1	TRBV4-3	-	TRBJ1-5	TGCGCCAGCAGCCAAGATCCAGGGGGGAATCAGCCCCAGCATTTT	CASSQDPGGNQPQHF
-	TRBV11-1	-	TRBJ2-7	TGTGCCAGCAGCTTCGATTCTGTAATCTTCGGGGGACTCTACGAGCAGTACTTC	CASSFDSVIFGGLYEQYF
-	TRBV14	-	TRBJ2-1	TGTGCCAGCAGCCAAGTTCGGGTGAATGGTGAGCAGTTCTTC	CASSQVRVNGEQFF
-	TRBV27	-	TRBJ2-2	TGTGCAACGGAGGGGGCCGGTGGGGCCGGGGAGCTGTTTTTT	CATEGAGGAGELFF
-	TRBV6-1	-	TRBJ1-2	TGTGCCAGCACCCTTACGGACACCTATGGCTACACCTTC	CASTLTDTYGYTF
-	TRBV4-3	once	TRBJ1-4	TGCGCCAGCAGCCAAAGAGTCGGTGCAACTAATGAAAAACTGTTTTTT	CASSQRVGATNEKLFF
-	TRBV23-1	-	TRBJ2-1	TGCGCCAGCAGTCAGAGTAATGAGCAGTTCTTC	CASSQSNEQFF
TRBD1	TRBV10-3	-	TRBJ1-5	TGTGCCATCCAGGACAGGGACAATCAGCCCCAGCATTTT	CAIQDRDNQPQHF
TRBD1	TRBV7-9	-	TRBJ1-4	TGTGCCAGCAGCGGTCGACAGGGGGCTCATGAAAAACTGTTTTTT	CASSGRQGAHEKLFF
-	TRBV10-3	-	TRBJ1-2	TGTGCCATAGATACAGGGAGTGACTATGGCTACACCTTC	CAIDTGSDYGYTF
-	TRBV18	-	TRBJ1-5	TGTGCCAGCTCACCAACGCGGGGTACCAATCAGCCCCAGCATTTT	CASSPTRGTNQPQHF
TRBD1	TRBV5-1	-	TRBJ2-5	TGCGCCAGCAGCTTGGGGGGACAGGGGACAGAGACCCAGTACTTC	CASSLGGQGTETQYF
-	TRBV6-4	-	TRBJ2-1	TGTGCCAGCAGCGCTACTAGCTACAATGAGCAGTTCTTC	CASSATSYNEQFF
-	TRBV19	-	TRBJ2-2	TGTGCCAGTAGTATAAAAGCCAGGGGCGCCGCCGGGGAGCTGTTTTTT	CASSIKARGAAGELFF
-	TRBV5-4	-	TRBJ2-1	TGTGCCAGCAGCTTGTATACCCCAGGCTACAATGAGCAGTTCTTC	CASSLYTPGYNEQFF
-	TRBV11-2	-	TRBJ2-7	TGTGCCAGCAGCTTAGATGGTGCCAGGGTCCTCTCCTACGAGCAGTACTTC	CASSLDGARVLSYEQYF
-	TRBV25-1	-	TRBJ1-2	TGTGCCAGCAGTGACGTAGCTAACTATGGCTACACCTTC	CASSDVANYGYTF
TRBD1	TRBV6-5	-	TRBJ1-1	TGTGCCAGCAGTAACAGGGGGCACACTGAAGCTTTCTTT	CASSNRGHTEAFF
TRBD2	TRBV6-5	-	TRBJ2-1	TGTGCCAGCAGCCGAACCGGGACTAGCTCCTATGAGCAGTTCTTC	CASSRTGTSSYEQFF
TRBD2	TRBV29-1	-	TRBJ2-1	TGCAGCGCCCCCGGGACTAGGGACTACAATGAGCAGTTCTTC	CSAPGTRDYNEQFF
-	TRBV6-1	-	TRBJ1-1	TGTGCCAGCACGATGACAGAGAACACTGAAGCTTTCTTT	CASTMTENTEAFF
TRBD1	TRBV9	-	TRBJ2-7	TGTGCCAGCAGCTCAGGGACAGGGCCCTACGAGCAGTACTTC	CASSSGTGPYEQYF
TRBD2	TRBV5-4	-	TRBJ2-3	TGTGCCAGCAGCTTGGAACTAGCGGGAGTCGGAGATACGCAGTATTTT	CASSLELAGVGDTQYF
TRBD2	TRBV6-5	-	TRBJ2-5	TGTGCCAGCAGTCGCTGGACTAGCGGGCAAGAGACCCAGTACTTC	CASSRWTSGQETQYF
TRBD1	TRBV5-8	-	TRBJ1-6	TGTGCCAGCAGCTTGAGATCAGGGGGCCGATCACCCCTCCACTTT	CASSLRSGGRSPLHF